The following is a T cell receptor beta chain sequence with its context. Its antigen is undetermined. The source of the sample is a study of response to subunit inactivated influenza vaccine. Study results and caveats: Researchers suggested that each seasonal influenza vaccination recruits few new T cells.

The CDR3 length is 14 residues. Trimming removed 4 bases from V and 2 bases from J; junction bases left unmatched: 6. Germline lookup yields CDR1 SGHRS and CDR2 YFSETQ. TCRdb reanalysed the RT-PCR reads using MiXCR and keeps one entry per CDR3 protein. The sample records roughly 500,000 distinct CDR3 sequences, roughly 27% being singletons. The receptor was derived from a man in his forties or fifties who received an inactivated influenza vaccine. The rearrangement uses TRBV5-1 and TRBJ2-7; 7 nucleotides agree with TRBD1. This sample comprised CD4+ T cells sorted from PBMCs, obtained around 5 days after vaccination. The CDR3 region is CASSTRQGPYEQYF. The CDR3 DNA reads as TGCGCCAGCAGCACCCGACAGGGCCCCTACGAGCAGTACTTC.